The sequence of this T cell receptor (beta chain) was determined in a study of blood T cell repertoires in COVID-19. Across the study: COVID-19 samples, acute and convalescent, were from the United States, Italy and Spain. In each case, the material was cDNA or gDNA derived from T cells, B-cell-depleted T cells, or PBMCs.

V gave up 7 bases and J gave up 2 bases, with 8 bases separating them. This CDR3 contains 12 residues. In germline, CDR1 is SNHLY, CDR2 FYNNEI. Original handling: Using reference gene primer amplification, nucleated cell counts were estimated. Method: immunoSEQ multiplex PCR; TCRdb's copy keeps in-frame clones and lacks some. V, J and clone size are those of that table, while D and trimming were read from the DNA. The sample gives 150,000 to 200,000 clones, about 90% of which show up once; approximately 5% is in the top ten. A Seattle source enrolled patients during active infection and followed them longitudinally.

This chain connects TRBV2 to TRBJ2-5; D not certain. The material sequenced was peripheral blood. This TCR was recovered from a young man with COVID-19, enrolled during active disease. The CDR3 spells CASTIAQETQYF. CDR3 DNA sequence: TGTGCCAGCACTATAGCTCAAGAGACCCAGTACTTC.